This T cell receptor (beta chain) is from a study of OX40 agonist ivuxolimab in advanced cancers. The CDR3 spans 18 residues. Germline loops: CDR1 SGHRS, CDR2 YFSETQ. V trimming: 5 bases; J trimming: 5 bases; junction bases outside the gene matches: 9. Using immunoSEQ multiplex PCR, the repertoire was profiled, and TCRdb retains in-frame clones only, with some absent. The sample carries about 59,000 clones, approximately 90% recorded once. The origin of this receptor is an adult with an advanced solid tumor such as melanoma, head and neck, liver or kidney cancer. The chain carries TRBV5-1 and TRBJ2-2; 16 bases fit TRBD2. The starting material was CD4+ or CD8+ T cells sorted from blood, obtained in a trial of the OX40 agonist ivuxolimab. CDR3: CASRPPGLAGGGTGELFF. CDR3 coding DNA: TGCGCCAGCAGACCTCCGGGACTAGCGGGAGGGGGGACCGGGGAGCTGTTTTTT.